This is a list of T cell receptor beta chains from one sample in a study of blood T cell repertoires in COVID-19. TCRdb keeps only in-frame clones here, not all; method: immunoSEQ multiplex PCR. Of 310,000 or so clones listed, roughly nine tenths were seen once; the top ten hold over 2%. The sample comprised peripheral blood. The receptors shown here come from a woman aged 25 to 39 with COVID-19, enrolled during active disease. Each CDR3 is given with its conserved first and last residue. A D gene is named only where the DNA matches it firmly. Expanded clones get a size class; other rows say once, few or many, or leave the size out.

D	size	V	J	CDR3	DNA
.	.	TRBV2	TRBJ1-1	CASSGVDRSGAFF	TGTGCCAGCAGTGGGGTCGATCGATCCGGGGCTTTCTTT
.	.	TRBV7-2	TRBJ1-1	CASSLDSGEHTEAFF	TGTGCCAGCAGCTTAGATTCGGGTGAACACACTGAAGCTTTCTTT
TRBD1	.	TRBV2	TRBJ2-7	CASIRGQGLGAYEQYF	TGTGCCAGCATTAGAGGACAGGGGTTGGGGGCCTACGAGCAGTACTTC
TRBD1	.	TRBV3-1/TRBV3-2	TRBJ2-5	CASSQKGQIQETQYF	TGTGCCAGCAGCCAGAAGGGACAGATCCAAGAGACCCAGTACTTC
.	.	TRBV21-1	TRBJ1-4	CASSPNQRAGTTNEKLFF	TGTGCCAGCAGCCCCAACCAAAGGGCGGGGACAACTAATGAAAAACTGTTTTTT
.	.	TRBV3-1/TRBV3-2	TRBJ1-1	CASSLGLNTEAFF	TGTGCCAGCAGCCTAGGACTCAACACTGAAGCTTTCTTT
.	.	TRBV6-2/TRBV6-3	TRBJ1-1	CASSSYATVNTEAFF	TGTGCCAGCAGTTCTTATGCTACAGTGAACACTGAAGCTTTCTTT
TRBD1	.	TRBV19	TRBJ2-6	CASGSGTGDPGANVLTF	TGTGCCAGTGGATCCGGGACAGGCGATCCAGGGGCCAACGTCCTGACTTTC
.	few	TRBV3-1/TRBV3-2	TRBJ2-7	CASSQPGLLAYEQYF	TGTGCCAGCAGCCAACCCGGACTGCTCGCCTACGAGCAGTACTTC
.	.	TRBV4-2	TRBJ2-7	CASSQTGDYEQYF	TGTGCCAGCAGCCAGACCGGAGACTACGAGCAGTACTTC
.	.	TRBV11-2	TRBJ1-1	CASSLSGSYTEAFF	TGTGCCAGCAGCTTATCCGGGAGCTACACTGAAGCTTTCTTT
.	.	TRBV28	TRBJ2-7	CASGDYEQYF	TGTGCCAGCGGAGATTACGAGCAGTACTTC
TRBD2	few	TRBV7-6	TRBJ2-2	CASSVTSGIGRPGELFF	TGTGCCAGCAGCGTGACTAGCGGCATAGGACGTCCCGGGGAGCTGTTTTTT
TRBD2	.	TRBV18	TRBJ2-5	CASSPGTSGRQEETQYF	TGTGCCAGCTCACCCGGGACTAGCGGGAGACAGGAAGAGACCCAGTACTTC
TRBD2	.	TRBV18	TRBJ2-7	CASSPLSGRAVYEQYF	TGTGCCAGCTCACCACTTAGCGGGAGGGCCGTCTACGAGCAGTACTTC
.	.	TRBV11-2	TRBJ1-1	CASSRQENTEAFF	TGTGCCAGCAGTAGACAGGAGAACACTGAAGCTTTCTTT
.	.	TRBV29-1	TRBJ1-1	CSVQSVTEAFF	TGCAGTGTCCAATCGGTCACTGAAGCTTTCTTT
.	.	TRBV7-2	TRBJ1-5	CASSSPEETLNLPQHF	TGTGCCAGCAGCTCCCCCGAGGAGACGCTTAATCTCCCCCAGCATTTT
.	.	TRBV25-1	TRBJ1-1	CASRPTRNTEAFF	TGTGCCAGCAGGCCCACAAGGAACACTGAAGCTTTCTTT
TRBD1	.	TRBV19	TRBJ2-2	CASSIGQGDGELFF	TGTGCCAGTAGTATAGGGCAGGGGGACGGGGAGCTGTTTTTT
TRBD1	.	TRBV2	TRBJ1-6	CASSGGQGASPLHF	TGTGCCAGCAGTGGAGGACAGGGCGCCTCACCCCTCCACTTT
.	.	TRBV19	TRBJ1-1	CASTKQGYGTEAFF	TGTGCCAGTACCAAACAGGGTTACGGCACTGAAGCTTTCTTT
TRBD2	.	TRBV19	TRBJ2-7	CASSMVLTSGSGQYF	TGTGCCAGTAGTATGGTGCTTACTAGCGGGAGTGGGCAGTACTTC
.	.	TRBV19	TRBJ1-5	CASSIVSGSNQPQHF	TGTGCCAGTAGTATAGTTTCAGGAAGCAATCAGCCCCAGCATTTT
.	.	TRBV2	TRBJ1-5	CASSLQGLWNQPQHF	TGTGCCAGCAGTCTACAGGGTTTATGGAATCAGCCCCAGCATTTT
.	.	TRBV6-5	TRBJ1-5	CASSTSGLGNQPQHF	TGTGCCAGCAGTACATCAGGGTTAGGCAATCAGCCCCAGCATTTT
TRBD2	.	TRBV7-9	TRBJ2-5	CASSPGTSGEETQYF	TGTGCCAGCAGCCCCGGGACTAGCGGAGAAGAGACCCAGTACTTC
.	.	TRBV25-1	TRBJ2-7	CASSQTDFKEQYF	TGTGCCAGCAGTCAGACAGATTTTAAGGAGCAGTACTTC
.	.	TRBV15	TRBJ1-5	CATSRAGQSNQPQHF	TGTGCCACCAGCAGAGCAGGACAGAGCAATCAGCCCCAGCATTTT
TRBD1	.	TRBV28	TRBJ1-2	CAIFRDRVYGYTF	TGTGCCATTTTCCGGGACAGGGTCTATGGCTACACCTTC
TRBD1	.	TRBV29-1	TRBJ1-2	CSVEDRGGGSYTF	TGCAGCGTTGAAGATCGAGGGGGCGGAAGCTACACCTTC
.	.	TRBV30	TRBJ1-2	CAWSVFGLGYTF	TGTGCCTGGAGTGTATTTGGTCTAGGCTACACCTTC
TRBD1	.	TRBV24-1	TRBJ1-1	CATSDARGLPEAFF	TGTGCCACCAGTGATGCCAGGGGGCTACCTGAAGCTTTCTTT
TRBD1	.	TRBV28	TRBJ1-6	CASLSPTGKDSPLHF	TGTGCCAGCCTTAGTCCGACAGGGAAGGATTCACCCCTCCACTTT
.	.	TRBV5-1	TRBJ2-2	CASREEGLPKF	TGCGCCAGCAGAGAGGAGGGACTTCCGAAATTT
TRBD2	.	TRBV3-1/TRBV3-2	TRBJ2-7	CASSPYGAGRDGYEQYF	TGTGCCAGCAGCCCTTACGGGGCAGGGAGGGATGGCTACGAGCAGTACTTC
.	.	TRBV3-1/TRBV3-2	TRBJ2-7	CASSHRYEQYF	TGTGCCAGCAGCCACCGCTACGAGCAGTACTTC
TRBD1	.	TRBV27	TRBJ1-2	CASSLLFRDRVYGYTF	TGTGCCAGCAGTTTATTATTCAGGGACAGGGTCTATGGCTACACCTTC
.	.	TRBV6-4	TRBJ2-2	CASSATVNTGELFF	TGTGCCAGCAGTGCTACAGTAAACACCGGGGAGCTGTTTTTT
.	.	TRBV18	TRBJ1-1	CASSPDGVNTEAFF	TGTGCCAGCTCACCAGACGGGGTGAACACTGAAGCTTTCTTT
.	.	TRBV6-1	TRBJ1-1	CASSEGGNTEAFF	TGTGCCAGCAGTGAAGGAGGTAACACTGAAGCTTTCTTT
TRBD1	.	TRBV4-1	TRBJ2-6	CASSQPDRGEGANVLTF	TGCGCCAGCAGCCAACCCGACAGGGGCGAGGGGGCCAACGTCCTGACTTTC
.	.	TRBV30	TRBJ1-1	CAWGRFNTEAFF	TGTGCCTGGGGACGGTTCAACACTGAAGCTTTCTTT
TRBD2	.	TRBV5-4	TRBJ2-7	CASSPWASGSGIGEQYF	TGTGCCAGCAGCCCGTGGGCTAGCGGGAGTGGAATCGGCGAGCAGTACTTC
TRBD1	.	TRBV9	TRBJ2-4	CASSVGTDLAKNIQYF	TGTGCCAGCAGCGTTGGGACAGATCTAGCCAAAAACATTCAGTACTTC
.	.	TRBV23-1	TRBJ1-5	CASSQSGAGDQPQHF	TGCGCCAGCAGTCAATCTGGTGCAGGGGACCAGCCCCAGCATTTT
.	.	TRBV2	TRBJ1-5	CASTRTGNQPQHF	TGTGCCAGCACCCGAACAGGGAATCAGCCCCAGCATTTT
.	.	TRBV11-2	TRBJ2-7	CASSQWSLYEQYF	TGTGCCAGCAGCCAATGGAGTCTATACGAGCAGTACTTC
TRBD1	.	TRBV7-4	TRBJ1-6	CASSLRTGWYSPLHF	TGTGCCAGCAGCTTAAGGACAGGGTGGTATTCACCCCTCCACTTT
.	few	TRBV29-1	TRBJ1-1	CSVEGIAKGTEAFF	TGCAGCGTTGAGGGGATAGCGAAAGGCACTGAAGCTTTCTTT
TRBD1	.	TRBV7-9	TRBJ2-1	CASSARKGAPYNEQFF	TGTGCCAGCAGCGCCCGGAAGGGGGCTCCCTACAATGAGCAGTTCTTC
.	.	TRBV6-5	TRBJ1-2	CASTVGRDTTRKTF	TGTGCCAGCACTGTAGGCCGGGACACCACCCGCAAAACCTTC
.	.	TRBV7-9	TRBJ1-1	CASRRVTEAFF	TGTGCCAGCAGAAGAGTCACTGAAGCTTTCTTT
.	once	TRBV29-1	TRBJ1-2	CSVEDRSGYTF	TGCAGCGTTGAAGATCGCAGTGGCTACACCTTC
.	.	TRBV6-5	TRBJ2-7	CASRHDSSYEQYF	TGTGCCAGCAGACATGACAGTTCCTACGAGCAGTACTTC